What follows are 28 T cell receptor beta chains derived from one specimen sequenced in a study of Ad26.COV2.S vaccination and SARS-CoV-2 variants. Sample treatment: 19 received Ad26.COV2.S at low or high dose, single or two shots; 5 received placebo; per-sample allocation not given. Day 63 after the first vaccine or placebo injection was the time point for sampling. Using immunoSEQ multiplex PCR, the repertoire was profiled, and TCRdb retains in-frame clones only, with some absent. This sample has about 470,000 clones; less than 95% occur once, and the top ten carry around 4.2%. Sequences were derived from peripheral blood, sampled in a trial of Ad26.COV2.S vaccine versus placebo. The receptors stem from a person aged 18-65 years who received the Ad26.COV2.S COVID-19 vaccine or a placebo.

The CDR3 nucleotides are TGTGCCAGCAGTTCTGGGGCTGCGCGCGAGCAGTACTTC. It specifies CASSSGAAREQYF. This chain links TRBV6-6 with TRBJ2-7, with a tentative D call TRBD1 (5 bases). Germline V lookup: CDR1 MNHNY, CDR2 SVGAGI (reference sequence). This CDR3 is built from 13 residues. V lost 4 bases and J lost 6, with 13 bases in between.

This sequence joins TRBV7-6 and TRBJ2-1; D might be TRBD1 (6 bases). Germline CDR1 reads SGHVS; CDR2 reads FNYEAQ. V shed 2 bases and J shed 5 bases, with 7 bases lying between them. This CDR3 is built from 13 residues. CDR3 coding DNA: TGTGCCAGCAGCTTAAGGGGGAACAATGAGCAGTTCTTC. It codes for CASSLRGNNEQFF. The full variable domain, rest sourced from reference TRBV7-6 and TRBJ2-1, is GAGVSQSPRYKVTKRGQDVALRCDPISGHVSLYWYRQALGQGPEFLTYFNYEAQQDKSGLPNDRFSAERPEGSISTLTIQRTEQRDSAMYRCASSLRGNNEQFFGPGTRLTVL.

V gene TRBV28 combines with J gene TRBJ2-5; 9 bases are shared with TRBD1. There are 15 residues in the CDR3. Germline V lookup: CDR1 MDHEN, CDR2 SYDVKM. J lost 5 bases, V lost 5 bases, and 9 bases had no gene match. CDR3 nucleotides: TGTGCCAGCAGTCCCCGTGACAGGGGGGAGGAGACCCAGTACTTC. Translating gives CASSPRDRGEETQYF.

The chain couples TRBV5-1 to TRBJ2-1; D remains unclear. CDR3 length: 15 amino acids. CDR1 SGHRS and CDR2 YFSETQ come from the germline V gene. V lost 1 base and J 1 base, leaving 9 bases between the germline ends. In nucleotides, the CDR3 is TGCGCCAGCAGCTTGAGACTGGGGTCCTACAATGAGCAGTTCTTC. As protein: CASSLRLGSYNEQFF.

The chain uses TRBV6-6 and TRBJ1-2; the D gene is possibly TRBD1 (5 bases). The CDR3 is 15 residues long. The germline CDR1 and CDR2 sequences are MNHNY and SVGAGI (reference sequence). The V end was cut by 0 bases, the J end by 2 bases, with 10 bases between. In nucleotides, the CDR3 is TGTGCCAGCAGTTACTCGGGGGGGAGCAACTATGGCTACACCTTC. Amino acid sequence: CASSYSGGSNYGYTF.

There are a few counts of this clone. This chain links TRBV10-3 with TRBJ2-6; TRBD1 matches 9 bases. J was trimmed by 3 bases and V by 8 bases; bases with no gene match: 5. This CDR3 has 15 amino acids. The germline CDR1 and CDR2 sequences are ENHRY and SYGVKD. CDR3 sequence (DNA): TGTGCCATCGGGACAGGGCAGGGTGGGGCCAACGTCCTGACTTTC. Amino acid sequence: CAIGTGQGGANVLTF.

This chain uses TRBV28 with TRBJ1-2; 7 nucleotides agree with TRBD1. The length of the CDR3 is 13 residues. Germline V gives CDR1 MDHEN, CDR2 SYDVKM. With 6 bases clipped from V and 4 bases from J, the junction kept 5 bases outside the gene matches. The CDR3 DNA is TGTGCCAGCAGGCAGGGGGAGGGCTATGGCTACACCTTC. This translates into CASRQGEGYGYTF.

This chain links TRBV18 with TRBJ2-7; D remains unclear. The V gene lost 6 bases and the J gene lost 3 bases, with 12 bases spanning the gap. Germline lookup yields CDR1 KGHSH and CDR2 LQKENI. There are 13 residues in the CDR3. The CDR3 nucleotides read TGTGCCAGCTCGGAAAGCCGGAGCTACGAGCAGTACTTC. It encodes CASSESRSYEQYF.

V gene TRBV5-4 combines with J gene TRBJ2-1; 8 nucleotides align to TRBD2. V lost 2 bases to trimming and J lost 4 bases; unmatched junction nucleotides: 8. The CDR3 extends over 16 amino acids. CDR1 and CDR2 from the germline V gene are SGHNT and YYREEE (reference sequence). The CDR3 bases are TGTGCCAGCAGCTTTTATAGCGGGACCACTTACAATGAGCAGTTCTTC. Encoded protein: CASSFYSGTTYNEQFF.

The CDR3 region is CSVEGHTDTQYF. CDR3 nucleotide sequence: TGCAGCGTTGAAGGGCACACAGATACGCAGTATTTT. The chain joins TRBV29-1 to TRBJ2-3, with unresolved D. This CDR3 has 12 amino acids. Trimming removed 1 base from V and 2 bases from J, with 4 bases in between. CDR1 is SQVTM and CDR2 is ANQGSEA in the germline V gene.

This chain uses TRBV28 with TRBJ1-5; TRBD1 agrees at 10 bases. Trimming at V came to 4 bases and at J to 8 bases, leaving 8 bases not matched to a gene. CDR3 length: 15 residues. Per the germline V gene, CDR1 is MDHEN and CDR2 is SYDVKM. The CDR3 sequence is CASSYSGTGAKPQHF. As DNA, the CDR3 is TGTGCCAGCAGTTACTCCGGGACAGGGGCGAAGCCCCAGCATTTT.

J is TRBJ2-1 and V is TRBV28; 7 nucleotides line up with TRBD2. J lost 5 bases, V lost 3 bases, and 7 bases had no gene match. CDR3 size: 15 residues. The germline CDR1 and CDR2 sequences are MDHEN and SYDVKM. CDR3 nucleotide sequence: TGTGCCAGCAGTTTGGTGTCTAGCGGACACAATGAGCAGTTCTTC. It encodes CASSLVSSGHNEQFF. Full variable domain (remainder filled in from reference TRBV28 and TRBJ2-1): DVKVTQSSRYLVKRTGEKVFLECVQDMDHENMFWYRQDPGLGLRLIYFSYDVKMKEKGDIPEGYSVSREKKERFSLILESASTNQTSMYLCASSLVSSGHNEQFFGPGTRLTVL.

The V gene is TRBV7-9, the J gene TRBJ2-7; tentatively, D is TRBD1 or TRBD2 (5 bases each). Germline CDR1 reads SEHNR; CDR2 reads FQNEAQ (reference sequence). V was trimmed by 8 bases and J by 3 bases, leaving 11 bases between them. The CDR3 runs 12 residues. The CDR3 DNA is TGTGCCAGCGCAGGGACCTTCTACGAGCAGTACTTC. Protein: CASAGTFYEQYF.

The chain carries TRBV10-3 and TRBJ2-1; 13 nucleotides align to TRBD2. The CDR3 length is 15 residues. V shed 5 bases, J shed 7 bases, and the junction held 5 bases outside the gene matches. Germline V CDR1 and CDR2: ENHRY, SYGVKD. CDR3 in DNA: TGTGCCATCAGTTCAGGACTAGCGGGAGTAAATGAGCAGTTCTTC. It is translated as CAISSGLAGVNEQFF.

The DNA for the CDR3 is TGTGCCAGCAGTACTCGGACAGGGAGTTTGGACACTGAAGCTTTCTTT. Translating it yields CASSTRTGSLDTEAFF. The gene calls are TRBV28 and TRBJ1-1; 8 nucleotides agree with TRBD1. The CDR3 sequence is 16 residues long. The V segment lost 5 bases and the J segment 3 bases; nucleotides outside the gene matches: 11. CDR1 is MDHEN and CDR2 is SYDVKM in the germline V gene.

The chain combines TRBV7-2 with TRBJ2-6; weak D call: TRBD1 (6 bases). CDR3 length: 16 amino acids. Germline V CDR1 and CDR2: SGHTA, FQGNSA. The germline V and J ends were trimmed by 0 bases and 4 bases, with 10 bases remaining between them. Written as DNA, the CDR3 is TGTGCCAGCAGCTTAGCTACAGGGACCGGGGCCAACGTCCTGACTTTC. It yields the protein CASSLATGTGANVLTF.

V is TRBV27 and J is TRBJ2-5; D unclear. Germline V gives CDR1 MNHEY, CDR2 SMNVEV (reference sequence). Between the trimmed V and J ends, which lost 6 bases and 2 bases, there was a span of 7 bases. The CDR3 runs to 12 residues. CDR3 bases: TGTGCCAGCAGACCTAATCAAGAGACCCAGTACTTC. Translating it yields CASRPNQETQYF.

The CDR3 DNA reads TGTGCCAGCAGATTGACTAGCGGGAGGGTGACGGAATACGACGAGGAGACCCAGTACTTC. This codes for CASRLTSGRVTEYDEETQYF. The rearrangement joins TRBV3-1 (or the pseudogene TRBV3-2) to TRBJ2-5; 14 bases fit TRBD2. Germline V gives CDR1 LGHDT, CDR2 YNNKEL (reference sequence). The CDR3 is made up of 20 amino acids. The trim removed 6 bases at V and 5 bases at J, leaving 20 bases unmatched.

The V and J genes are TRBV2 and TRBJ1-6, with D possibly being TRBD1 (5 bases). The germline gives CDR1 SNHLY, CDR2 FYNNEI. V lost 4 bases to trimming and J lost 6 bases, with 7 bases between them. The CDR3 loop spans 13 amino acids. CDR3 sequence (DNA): TGTGCCAGCAGTGGACAGACTAATTCACCCCTCCACTTT. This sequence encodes CASSGQTNSPLHF.

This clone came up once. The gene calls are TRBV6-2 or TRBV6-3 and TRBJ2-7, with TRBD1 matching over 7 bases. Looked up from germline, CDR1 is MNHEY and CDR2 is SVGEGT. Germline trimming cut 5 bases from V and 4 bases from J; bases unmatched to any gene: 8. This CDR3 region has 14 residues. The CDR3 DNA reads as TGTGCCAGCAGTGCGACAGGGCTCTCTTACGAGCAGTACTTC. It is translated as CASSATGLSYEQYF.

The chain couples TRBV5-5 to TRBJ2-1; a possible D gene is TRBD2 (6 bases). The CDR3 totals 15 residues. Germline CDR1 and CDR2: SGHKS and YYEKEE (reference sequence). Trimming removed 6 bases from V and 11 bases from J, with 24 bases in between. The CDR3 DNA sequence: TGTGCCAGCATCTTAAATTTCGAACGCGGGATAAAGCAGTTCTTC. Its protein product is CASILNFERGIKQFF.

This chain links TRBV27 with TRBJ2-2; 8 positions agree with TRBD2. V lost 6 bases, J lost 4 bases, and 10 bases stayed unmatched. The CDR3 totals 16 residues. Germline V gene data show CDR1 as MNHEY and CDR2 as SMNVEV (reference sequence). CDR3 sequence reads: CASSLTGLAFTGELFF. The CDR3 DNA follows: TGTGCCAGCAGCCTGACAGGACTAGCCTTCACCGGGGAGCTGTTTTTT.

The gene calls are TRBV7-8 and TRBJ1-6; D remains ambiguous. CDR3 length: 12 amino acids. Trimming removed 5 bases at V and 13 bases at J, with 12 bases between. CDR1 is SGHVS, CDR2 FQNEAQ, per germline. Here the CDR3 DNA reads TGTGCCAGCAGCCTTATAAGGGCGCCCCTCCACTTT. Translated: CASSLIRAPLHF.

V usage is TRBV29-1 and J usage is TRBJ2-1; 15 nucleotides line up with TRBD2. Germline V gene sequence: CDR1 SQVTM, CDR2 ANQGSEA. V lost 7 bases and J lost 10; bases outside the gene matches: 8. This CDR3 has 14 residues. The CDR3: CSARTSGRAREQFF. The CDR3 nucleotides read TGCAGCGCTAGGACTAGCGGGAGGGCCAGGGAGCAGTTCTTC.

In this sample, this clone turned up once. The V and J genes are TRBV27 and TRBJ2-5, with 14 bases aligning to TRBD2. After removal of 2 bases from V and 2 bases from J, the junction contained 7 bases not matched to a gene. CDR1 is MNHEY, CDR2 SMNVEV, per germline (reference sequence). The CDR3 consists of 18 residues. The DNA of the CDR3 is TGTGCCAGCAGTTTAGAGGGACTAGCGGGAGTTGAACAAGAGACCCAGTACTTC. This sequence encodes CASSLEGLAGVEQETQYF.

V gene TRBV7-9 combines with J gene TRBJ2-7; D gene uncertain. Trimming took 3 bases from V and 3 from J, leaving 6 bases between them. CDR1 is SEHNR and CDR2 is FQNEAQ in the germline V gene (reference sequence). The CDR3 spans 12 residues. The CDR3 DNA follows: TGTGCCAGCAGCTTGATTGACTACGAGCAGTACTTC. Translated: CASSLIDYEQYF.

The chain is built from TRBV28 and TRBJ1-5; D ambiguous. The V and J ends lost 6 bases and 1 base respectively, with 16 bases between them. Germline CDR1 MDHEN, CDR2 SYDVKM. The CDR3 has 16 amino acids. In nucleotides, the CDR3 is TGTGCCAGCAGCTCCGGACCTAACTTAAGCAATCAGCCCCAGCATTTT. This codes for CASSSGPNLSNQPQHF.

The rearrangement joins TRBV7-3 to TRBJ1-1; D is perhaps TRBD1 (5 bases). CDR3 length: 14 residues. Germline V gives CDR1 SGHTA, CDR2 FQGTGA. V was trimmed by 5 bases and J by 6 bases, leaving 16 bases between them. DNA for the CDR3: TGTGCCAGCAGCGCTACCGGGACTGTAGCTGAAGCTTTCTTT. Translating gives CASSATGTVAEAFF. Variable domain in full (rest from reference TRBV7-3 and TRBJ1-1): GAGVSQTPSNKVTEKGKYVELRCDPISGHTALYWYRQSLGQGPEFLIYFQGTGAADDSGLPNDRFFAVRPEGSVSTLKIQRTERGDSAVYLCASSATGTVAEAFFGQGTRLTVV.